The 21 T cell receptor beta chains below all came from one sample that was sequenced in a study of T cells after yellow fever vaccination. TCRdb re-called the 5' RACE reads through MiXCR, storing one row per CDR3 protein. The sample carries roughly 32,000 distinct CDR3 sequences, roughly 4.5% recorded once. This specimen was CD8+ T cells sorted from PBMCs, taken 5 days after the yellow fever booster vaccination. Receptor source: a man younger than 45 who received the YFV17D yellow fever vaccine.

This clonotype has ten or more counts. The chain recombines TRBV6-2 or TRBV6-3 with TRBJ1-1, with a possible D match to TRBD1 (5 bases). V was shortened by 7 bases and J by 2 bases, with 14 bases between the two germline ends. Germline CDR1 and CDR2: MNHEY and SVGEGT. This CDR3 is built from 14 residues. CDR3 bases: TGTGCCAGCACCCTCGGGGGGGATAACACTGAAGCTTTCTTT. It translates to CASTLGGDNTEAFF.

This clonotype was picked up many times. This chain uses TRBV5-1 with TRBJ2-1; a weak D match, TRBD2 (6 bases). From germline, CDR1 is SGHRS and CDR2 YFSETQ. Trimming removed 0 bases from V and 8 bases from J, with 18 bases in between. CDR3 length equals 16 residues. DNA for the CDR3: TGCGCCAGCAGCTTGGAAGATGGCGGGGTCTCGGATGAGCAGTTCTTC. This gives the protein CASSLEDGGVSDEQFF.

The rearrangement links TRBV25-1 to TRBJ2-7; D uncertain. The germline gives CDR1 MGHDK, CDR2 SYGVNS. Deletions cut 3 bases from V and 5 bases from J, with 5 bases between. The length of the CDR3 is 11 residues. The DNA for the CDR3 is TGTGCCAGCAGTGAGAGCAACGAGCAGTACTTC. It is translated as CASSESNEQYF.

In the case of this clonotype: A much larger clone lies one base from this, so it may be a read error. The rearrangement uses TRBV20-1 and TRBJ2-2; D perhaps matches TRBD2 (6 bases). This CDR3 comprises 13 residues. CDR1 is DFQATT and CDR2 is SNEGSKA in the germline V gene (reference sequence). CDR3 in amino acids: CSARDMNTGGLFF. CDR3 in DNA: TGCAGTGCTAGAGATATGAACACCGGGGGGCTGTTTTTT.

The V gene is TRBV15, the J gene TRBJ2-7, with 10 bases matching TRBD2. Germline V gene sequence: CDR1 LNHNV, CDR2 YYDKDF (reference sequence). J lost 5 bases, V lost 1 base, and 2 bases had no gene match. This CDR3 contains 14 residues. Written as DNA, the CDR3 is TGTGCCACCAGCAGAGGGCTAGCGGGAGACGAGCAGTACTTC. Its protein is CATSRGLAGDEQYF.

There are many counts of this clonotype. The DNA for the CDR3 is TGTGCCAGCAGTACCCCAGGAGACGGTCCAGATACGCAGTATTTT. It translates to CASSTPGDGPDTQYF. The chain couples TRBV2 to TRBJ2-3, with unresolved D. The CDR3 is 15 amino acids. Germline values: CDR1 SNHLY, CDR2 FYNNEI. V was clipped by 5 bases and J by 4 bases, with 16 bases between them.

The table lists this clonotype with many counts. V and J are TRBV18 and TRBJ2-3; D tentatively reads TRBD1 or TRBD2 (6 bases each). This CDR3 is built from 14 residues. Germline CDR1 reads KGHSH; CDR2 reads LQKENI. Trimming took off 6 bases at V and 6 bases at J, with 16 bases between the two ends. The CDR3 loop is CASSPVGGGDTQYF. CDR3 nucleotides: TGTGCCAGCTCGCCTGTGGGGGGCGGTGATACGCAGTATTTT. Supplemented by reference TRBV18 and TRBJ2-3, the full variable domain reads NAGVMQNPRHLVRRRGQEARLRCSPMKGHSHVYWYRQLPEEGLKFMVYLQKENIIDESGMPKERFSAEFPKEGPSILRIQQVVRGDSAAYFCASSPVGGGDTQYFGPGTRLTVL.

This clonotype was seen many times. V gene TRBV25-1 combines with J gene TRBJ2-7; the D gene is possibly TRBD1 (6 bases). Trimming stripped 7 bases from V and 7 bases from J, with 11 bases between. The CDR3 totals 11 residues. Germline V lookup: CDR1 MGHDK, CDR2 SYGVNS. The CDR3 protein is CASTWGREQYF. The CDR3 coding sequence is TGTGCCAGCACGTGGGGGCGGGAGCAGTACTTC.

The V gene is TRBV7-9, the J gene TRBJ1-6; D is perhaps TRBD1 (6 bases). CDR3 length equals 16 residues. The V gene lost 0 bases and the J gene lost 7 bases, with 13 bases spanning the gap. Germline assignment: CDR1 SEHNR and CDR2 FQNEAQ (reference sequence). CDR3 DNA sequence: TGTGCCAGCAGCTTAGCGGGGGCCAGCCTGAATTCACCCCTCCACTTT. Encoded protein: CASSLAGASLNSPLHF.

This clonotype was found many times. Compared with germline, one end of the junction differs, possibly owing to a read error. The rearrangement links TRBV29-1 to TRBJ2-6, with 8 bases fitting TRBD1. Looked up from germline, CDR1 is SQVTM and CDR2 is ANQGSEA. CDR3 length: 15 residues. In DNA, the CDR3 is TGCAGTGTTGGACAGGGAAGCTCTGGGGCCAACGTCCTGACTTTC. This translates into CSVGQGSSGANVLTF.

This clonotype was found many times. This chain uses TRBV29-1 with TRBJ2-7; D is unresolved. The V gene's germline CDR1 is SQVTM and CDR2 ANQGSEA. The V end was cut by 4 bases, the J end by 2 bases, with 9 bases between. CDR3 length: 12 amino acids. CDR3 protein: CSVVETAYEQYF. The CDR3, as DNA: TGCAGCGTTGTAGAGACCGCCTACGAGCAGTACTTC.

This clonotype was picked up many times. The chain employs TRBV28 and TRBJ2-3, with 8 positions matching TRBD2. The germline gives CDR1 MDHEN, CDR2 SYDVKM. CDR3 size: 15 residues. The junction had 3 bases not matched to a gene; V was cut back by 1 base and J by 3 bases. The CDR3 loop is CASSLSSGFTDTQYF. Written as DNA, the CDR3 is TGTGCCAGCAGTTTATCTAGCGGGTTTACAGATACGCAGTATTTT.

This chain uses TRBV11-2 with TRBJ2-1; 11 nucleotides match TRBD1. Germline loops: CDR1 SGHAT, CDR2 FQNNGV. The trim removed 11 bases at V and 0 bases at J, leaving 15 bases unmatched. This CDR3 has 18 residues. The CDR3 loop is CAFCFWTGGPSSYNEQFF. The CDR3 region has the DNA TGTGCCTTCTGTTTTTGGACAGGGGGCCCAAGCTCCTACAATGAGCAGTTCTTC.

This clonotype was picked up many times. The rearrangement uses TRBV19 and TRBJ2-7; D ambiguous. The germline V and J ends were trimmed by 0 bases and 2 bases, with 5 bases remaining between them. This CDR3 spans 13 amino acids. The germline gives CDR1 LNHDA, CDR2 SQIVND (reference sequence). The DNA of the CDR3 is TGTGCCAGTAGTATAGATGATGCCTACGAGCAGTACTTC. Translated: CASSIDDAYEQYF.

In its sample, this clonotype was seen many times. This rearrangement joins TRBV4-1 to TRBJ2-2; possible D gene TRBD2, 5 bases. Per the germline V gene, CDR1 is MGHRA and CDR2 is YSYEKL. The CDR3 sequence is 17 residues long. V dropped 4 bases and J dropped 4 bases, with 19 bases sitting between them. CDR3 coding DNA: TGCGCCAGCAGCCCAAGGAGCAGCGGCTCGGTCACCGGGGAGCTGTTTTTT. It yields the protein CASSPRSSGSVTGELFF.

This clonotype was recorded at least ten times. This chain uses TRBV29-1 with TRBJ2-5; no firm D call. The CDR3 is 14 residues long. Trimming removed 7 bases at V and 5 bases at J, with 20 bases between. Germline CDR1 SQVTM, CDR2 ANQGSEA. The CDR3 spells CSALIPPTGETQYF. CDR3 nucleotide sequence: TGCAGCGCCCTTATCCCGCCGACGGGTGAGACCCAGTACTTC.

This clonotype was counted between two and nine times. The rearrangement links TRBV5-5 to TRBJ2-1, with TRBD2 identical over 8 bases. The germline V gene has CDR1 SGHKS and CDR2 YYEKEE (reference sequence). The CDR3 is made up of 16 amino acids. The V gene end was trimmed by 4 bases and the J gene end by 0 bases; junction bases not matched to a gene: 6. CDR3 region: CASSRAGGSSYNEQFF. For the CDR3, the DNA is TGTGCCAGCAGCCGGGCGGGGGGAAGCTCCTACAATGAGCAGTTCTTC.

This clonotype has a count of ten or more. CDR3 coding DNA: TGTGCCAGCAGTTTAGCGGTTTCAAGGGGCACAGATACGCAGTATTTT. Translation: CASSLAVSRGTDTQYF. This sequence joins TRBV12-3 or TRBV12-4 and TRBJ2-3; D gene unclear. Trimming removed 0 bases at V and 1 base at J, with 11 bases between. CDR3 size: 16 residues.

This clonotype was seen ten or more times. The V call is TRBV2, the J call TRBJ1-1; D may be TRBD1 (5 bases). The germline V gene encodes CDR1 SNHLY and CDR2 FYNNEI. The length of the CDR3 is 12 residues. V lost 8 bases, J lost 1 base, and 8 bases lay in between. The CDR3 coding sequence is TGTGCCAGCGAGGGGACGAACACTGAAGCTTTCTTT. It specifies CASEGTNTEAFF.

This clonotype was counted ten times or more. The chain joins TRBV5-1 to TRBJ2-7; D possibly corresponds to TRBD1 (5 bases). Between the trimmed V and J ends, which lost 0 bases and 5 bases, there was a span of 15 bases. Germline V gene data show CDR1 as SGHRS and CDR2 as YFSETQ. This CDR3 is built from 15 residues. CDR3 amino acids: CASSLAVTGEDEQYF. CDR3 sequence (DNA): TGCGCCAGCAGCTTGGCCGTCACAGGAGAGGACGAGCAGTACTTC. Full variable domain (rest looked up from reference TRBV5-1 and TRBJ2-7): KAGVTQTPRYLIKTRGQQVTLSCSPISGHRSVSWYQQTPGQGLQFLFEYFSETQRNKGNFPGRFSGRQFSNSRSEMNVSTLELGDSALYLCASSLAVTGEDEQYFGPGTRLTVT.

A few counts support this clonotype. V is TRBV30 and J is TRBJ1-5; D perhaps matches TRBD1 (6 bases). The CDR3 is made up of 15 amino acids. Trimming took off 1 base at V and 1 base at J, with 11 bases between the two ends. Germline V gene data show CDR1 as GTSNPN and CDR2 as SVGIG (reference sequence). The CDR3: CAWSGPGASNQPQHF. CDR3 bases: TGTGCCTGGAGTGGGCCGGGGGCGAGCAATCAGCCCCAGCATTTT. Filled out from reference TRBV30 and TRBJ1-5, the complete variable domain reads SQTIHQWPATLVQPVGSPLSLECTVEGTSNPNLYWYRQAAGRGLQLLFYSVGIGQISSEVPQNLSASRPQDRQFILSSKKLLLSDSGFYLCAWSGPGASNQPQHFGDGTRLSIL.